Listed below are T cell receptor beta chains from one sample, sequenced in a study of blood T cell repertoires in COVID-19. Assay: immunoSEQ multiplex PCR; the TCRdb copy retains only in-frame clones and omits some. The data contain about 270,000 clones, around 90% of them singletons. Sequenced: peripheral blood. Every receptor here comes from a man between 45 and 60 years old with acute or convalescent COVID-19. Both conserved end residues are part of each CDR3. Fields, in order: V gene, J gene, CDR3 protein.

v_gene: TRBV5-1; j_gene: TRBJ2-1; CDR3aa: CASSLLSGNNEQFF
v_gene: TRBV19; j_gene: TRBJ1-4; CDR3aa: CASSIEGRTGGKEKLFF
v_gene: TRBV6-6; j_gene: TRBJ2-7; CDR3aa: CASTPGDLYEQYF
v_gene: TRBV20-1; j_gene: TRBJ2-1; CDR3aa: CSASVGLAGRLEQFF
v_gene: TRBV6-2/TRBV6-3; j_gene: TRBJ1-1; CDR3aa: CASIPGGGDTEAFF
v_gene: TRBV29-1; j_gene: TRBJ2-7; CDR3aa: CSGRQGPGVEQYF
v_gene: TRBV6-4; j_gene: TRBJ2-2; CDR3aa: CASSAQPGVTGELFF
v_gene: TRBV6-5; j_gene: TRBJ2-2; CDR3aa: CASSLTGTNTGELFF
v_gene: TRBV9; j_gene: TRBJ1-1; CDR3aa: CASSGQQGNTEAFF
v_gene: TRBV9; j_gene: TRBJ1-3; CDR3aa: CASSVDPVPGARGGNTIYF
v_gene: TRBV27; j_gene: TRBJ1-4; CDR3aa: CASSFSGEKLFF
v_gene: TRBV20-1; j_gene: TRBJ1-1; CDR3aa: CSGAGGPEAFF
v_gene: TRBV11-2; j_gene: TRBJ1-3; CDR3aa: CASSSGIRSGNTIYF
v_gene: TRBV10-1; j_gene: TRBJ2-1; CDR3aa: CASSASSSYNEQFF
v_gene: TRBV7-3; j_gene: TRBJ2-4; CDR3aa: CASSPGGTAVNIQYF
v_gene: TRBV18; j_gene: TRBJ2-6; CDR3aa: CASSPVGSGANVLTF
v_gene: TRBV2; j_gene: TRBJ2-7; CDR3aa: CASGGGVYEQYF
v_gene: TRBV29-1; j_gene: TRBJ2-6; CDR3aa: CSVASGASGANVLTF
v_gene: TRBV5-4; j_gene: TRBJ1-4; CDR3aa: CAEGQGGTNEKLFF
v_gene: TRBV5-1; j_gene: TRBJ2-5; CDR3aa: CASSFGSGEGETQYF
v_gene: TRBV12-3/TRBV12-4; j_gene: TRBJ1-2; CDR3aa: CASGSRATYGYTF
v_gene: TRBV5-1; j_gene: TRBJ1-2; CDR3aa: CASSLAFSGTSYGYTF
v_gene: TRBV5-1; j_gene: TRBJ1-2; CDR3aa: CASSLGTSRGYGYTF